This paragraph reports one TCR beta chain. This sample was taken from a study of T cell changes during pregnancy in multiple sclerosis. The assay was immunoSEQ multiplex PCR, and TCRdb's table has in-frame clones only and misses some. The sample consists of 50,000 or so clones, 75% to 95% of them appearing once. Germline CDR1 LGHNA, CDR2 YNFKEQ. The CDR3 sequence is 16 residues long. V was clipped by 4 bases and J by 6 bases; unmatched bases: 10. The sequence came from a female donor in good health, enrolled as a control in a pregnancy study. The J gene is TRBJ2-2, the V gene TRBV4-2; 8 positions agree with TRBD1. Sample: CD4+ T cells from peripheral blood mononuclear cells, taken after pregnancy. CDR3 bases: TGTGCCAGCAGCCCGCCCCGGGCAGGGGGCCCCGGGGAGCTGTTTTTT. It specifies CASSPPRAGGPGELFF.